This record looks at one T cell receptor beta chain sequence and its context. These data belong to a study of blood T cell repertoires in COVID-19. In the study overall: Sites across the United States, Italy and Spain contributed samples from acute and convalescent COVID-19. Nucleic acid was either cDNA or gDNA, and it came from T cells, B-cell-depleted T cells, or PBMCs.

The authors' processing: Estimation of nucleated cell counts relied on the amplification of reference gene primers. Assay: immunoSEQ multiplex PCR; the TCRdb copy retains only in-frame clones and omits some. D and trimming were read from the DNA, whereas the V and J calls and clone size are those reported in that table. The table lists 200,000 to 300,000 clones, roughly four fifths of them singletons. The sequenced material came from peripheral blood. The origin of this receptor is a man aged 50-59 years with acute or convalescent COVID-19.

This CDR3 reads CASRGTSGGYQETQYF. CDR3 nucleotide sequence: TGTGCCAGCAGGGGGACTAGCGGGGGGTACCAAGAGACCCAGTACTTC. The V gene is TRBV3-1 (or the pseudogene TRBV3-2), the J gene TRBJ2-5; 15 bases line up with TRBD2. Germline values: CDR1 LGHDT, CDR2 YNNKEL (reference sequence). J gave up 0 bases and V 6 bases, and 2 bases lay outside the gene matches. CDR3 length: 16 residues.